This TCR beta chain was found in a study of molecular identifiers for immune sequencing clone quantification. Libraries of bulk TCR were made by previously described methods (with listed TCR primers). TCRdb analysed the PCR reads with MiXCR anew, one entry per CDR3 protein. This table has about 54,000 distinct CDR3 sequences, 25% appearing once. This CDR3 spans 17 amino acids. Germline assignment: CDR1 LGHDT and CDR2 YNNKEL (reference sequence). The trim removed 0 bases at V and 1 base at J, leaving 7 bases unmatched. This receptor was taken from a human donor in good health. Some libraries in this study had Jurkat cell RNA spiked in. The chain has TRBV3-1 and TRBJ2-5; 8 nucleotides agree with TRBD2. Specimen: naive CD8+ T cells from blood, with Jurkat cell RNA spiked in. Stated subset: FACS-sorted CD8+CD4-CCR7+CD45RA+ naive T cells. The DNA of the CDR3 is TGTGCCAGCAGCCAAGATTCCGGGGGGGACCTCCAAGAGACCCAGTACTTC. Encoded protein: CASSQDSGGDLQETQYF.